This T cell receptor (beta chain) was recovered during a study of cytomegalovirus exposure and HLA in healthy donors. General study points: A later analysis found that most CMV-associated TCR beta chains appeared HLA-restricted. Excluded were some V segments that proved indistinguishable, including TRBV6-2 and TRBV6-3.

CDR1 LNHDA and CDR2 SQIVND come from the germline V gene (reference sequence). After removal of 5 bases from V and 2 bases from J, the junction contained 6 bases not matched to a gene. The CDR3 is made up of 15 amino acids. This clone showed up just a few times. What it binds is unknown. The PCR employed 60 Vbeta primers together with 13 Jbeta primers. The assay was immunoSEQ multiplex PCR, and TCRdb's table has in-frame clones only and misses some. Among approximately 150,000 clones listed, about 64% were seen once. Sequencing was done on a sample of PBMCs. The V gene is TRBV19, the J gene TRBJ1-3; 7 positions match TRBD1. The sequence was obtained from an older woman in good health and CMV-seropositive. This CDR3 is CASSSFQGAGNTIYF. In nucleotides, the CDR3 is TGTGCCAGTAGTTCATTCCAGGGGGCTGGAAACACCATATATTTT.